Listed here are 25 T cell receptor beta chains from one sample, sequenced in a study of T cells in Graves' hyperthyroidism and ophthalmopathy. TCR beta CDR3 regions were amplified from RNA. The HTBI set primed first-round TCR CDR3 RT-PCR. A single record per CDR3 protein comes from TCRdb applying MiXCR to the multiplex PCR reads. The table records about 840,000 distinct CDR3 sequences, around 38% of them present only once. Input material: blood. The receptors stem from a man younger than 35 with Graves' hyperthyroidism.

This clonotype was seen at least ten times. The rearrangement joins TRBV7-9 to TRBJ2-7, with 7 bases identical to TRBD2. CDR3 length equals 14 residues. Germline V gene sequence: CDR1 SEHNR, CDR2 FQNEAQ (reference sequence). V lost 11 bases to trimming and J lost 3 bases; unmatched junction nucleotides: 13. The CDR3 DNA reads as TGTGCCGGGGAACGGCTAGCGGACAACTACGAGCAGTACTTC. Its translation is CAGERLADNYEQYF.

This clonotype was picked up many times. The chain joins TRBV29-1 to TRBJ1-2; 8 bases fit TRBD1. V shed 5 bases and J 5 bases; nucleotides not matched to a gene: 19. The CDR3 consists of 17 residues. CDR1 SQVTM and CDR2 ANQGSEA come from the germline V gene. DNA for the CDR3: TGCAGCGTTCCGACCGGGACAGGTTTCCCCGGGGTTTATGGCTACACCTTC. This translates into CSVPTGTGFPGVYGYTF.

The chain is built from TRBV19 and TRBJ1-5; 11 nucleotides line up with TRBD1. CDR3 size: 16 residues. From germline, CDR1 is LNHDA and CDR2 SQIVND (reference sequence). Trimming at V came to 0 bases and at J to 5 bases, leaving 3 bases not matched to a gene. The CDR3 here is CASSIEDRGPHQPQHF. As DNA, the CDR3 is TGTGCCAGTAGTATAGAGGACAGGGGGCCCCATCAGCCCCAGCATTTT.

This sequence joins TRBV6-5 and TRBJ1-5; perhaps TRBD1 as D (6 bases). V lost 6 bases and J 3 bases, leaving 15 bases between the germline ends. The CDR3 covers 15 residues. CDR1 is MNHEY, CDR2 SVGAGI, per germline. CDR3 sequence (DNA): TGTGCCAGCAGCGACAGGACAGACTTCAATCAGCCCCAGCATTTT. This translates into CASSDRTDFNQPQHF.

The J gene is TRBJ2-5, the V gene TRBV2; 8 bases are shared with TRBD2. CDR1 is SNHLY, CDR2 FYNNEI, per germline. The CDR3 is made up of 14 amino acids. After removal of 4 bases from V and 4 bases from J, the junction contained 5 bases not matched to a gene. The DNA for the CDR3 is TGTGCCAGCAGTGCGGGACTAGGGCGAGAGACCCAGTACTTC. It codes for CASSAGLGRETQYF. Looking up the rest from reference TRBV2 and TRBJ2-5 gives the full variable domain: EPEVTQTPSHQVTQMGQEVILRCVPISNHLYFYWYRQILGQKVEFLVSFYNNEISEKSEIFDDQFSVERPDGSNFTLKIRSTKLEDSAMYFCASSAGLGRETQYFGPGTRLLVL.

There are many counts of this clonotype. The genes are TRBV29-1 and TRBJ2-5; TRBD1 agrees at 9 bases. With 1 base clipped from V and 2 bases from J, the junction kept 5 bases outside the gene matches. This CDR3 is built from 15 residues. CDR1 and CDR2 from the germline V gene are SQVTM and ANQGSEA. The CDR3 nucleotides read TGCAGCGTTGAAGCGTGGGACAGGGAACAAGAGACCCAGTACTTC. Encoded protein: CSVEAWDREQETQYF.

V and J are TRBV6-6 and TRBJ2-6; D is tentatively TRBD1 or TRBD2 (5 bases each). CDR1 is MNHNY and CDR2 is SVGAGI in the germline V gene (reference sequence). Trimming took 7 bases from V and 4 from J, leaving 14 bases between them. The CDR3 sequence is 15 residues long. This CDR3 reads CASTPQGEGANVLTF. The CDR3 DNA reads TGTGCCAGCACCCCCCAGGGAGAAGGGGCCAACGTCCTGACTTTC.

This clonotype was found once. This chain joins TRBV9 and TRBJ1-2; 7 nucleotides agree with TRBD1. The germline V gene has CDR1 SGDLS and CDR2 YYNGEE. The length of the CDR3 is 15 residues. After removal of 2 bases from V and 12 bases from J, the junction contained 16 bases not matched to a gene. The CDR3 spells CASSVEPSGGRGNTF. In nucleotides, the CDR3 is TGTGCCAGCAGCGTCGAACCGTCAGGGGGACGCGGAAACACCTTC.

This clonotype was seen many times. The J gene is TRBJ2-5, the V gene TRBV6-5, with a weak D call TRBD1 (5 bases). Germline V lookup: CDR1 MNHEY, CDR2 SVGAGI. Trimming took 2 bases from V and 2 from J, leaving 9 bases between them. The CDR3 length is 14 residues. CDR3 bases: TGTGCCAGCAGTTACATAAAGGGGCAAGAGACCCAGTACTTC. It is translated as CASSYIKGQETQYF.

V and J are TRBV20-1 and TRBJ1-5; 7 nucleotides agree with TRBD1. Losses at the gene ends were 8 bases for V and 7 bases for J; bases not matched to a gene: 8. This CDR3 comprises 12 residues. CDR1 is DFQATT, CDR2 SNEGSKA, per germline (reference sequence). The CDR3 loop is CSPRVTGQPQHF. CDR3 in DNA: TGCAGTCCAAGGGTGACAGGGCAGCCCCAGCATTTT.

The rearrangement uses TRBV7-9 and TRBJ2-7, with 7 bases lining up with TRBD2. This CDR3 region has 15 residues. Germline V CDR1 and CDR2: SEHNR, FQNEAQ (reference sequence). V gave up 1 base and J gave up 7 bases; unmatched junction bases: 10. DNA for the CDR3: TGTGCCAGCAGCTTAGAAGCGGGACCTTACTCGGAGCAGTACTTC. Its translation is CASSLEAGPYSEQYF.

V and J are TRBV9 and TRBJ2-3, with 7 bases matching TRBD2. Germline V lookup: CDR1 SGDLS, CDR2 YYNGEE. The ends lost 0 bases at V and 3 bases at J; junction bases unmatched: 1. The CDR3 is made up of 14 amino acids. This CDR3 is CASSVDGGTDTQYF. CDR3 bases: TGTGCCAGCAGCGTAGACGGGGGGACAGATACGCAGTATTTT. Looking up the rest from reference TRBV9 and TRBJ2-3 gives the full variable domain: DSGVTQTPKHLITATGQRVTLRCSPRSGDLSVYWYQQSLDQGLQFLIQYYNGEERAKGNILERFSAQQFPDLHSELNLSSLELGDSALYFCASSVDGGTDTQYFGPGTRLTVL.

This clonotype was found a few times. The chain combines TRBV20-1 with TRBJ1-4; TRBD1 might be the D (5 bases). The CDR3 contains 17 residues. Trimming left V 3 bases short and J 0 bases short, with 17 bases between. Germline values: CDR1 DFQATT, CDR2 SNEGSKA (reference sequence). The CDR3 nucleotides are TGCAGTGCTAGGAGCCTACAGTTAGGGGCAACTAATGAAAAACTGTTTTTT. It specifies CSARSLQLGATNEKLFF.

The table lists this clonotype with many counts. The J gene is TRBJ1-2, the V gene TRBV20-1, with 8 positions matching TRBD1. The germline CDR1 and CDR2 sequences are DFQATT and SNEGSKA (reference sequence). The CDR3 spans 13 residues. V shed 0 bases, J shed 5 bases, and the junction held 2 bases outside the gene matches. The CDR3 here is CSARDQGAYGYTF. The CDR3 coding sequence is TGCAGTGCTAGAGACCAGGGGGCTTATGGCTACACCTTC.

Only one count was recorded for this clonotype. This chain links TRBV5-8 with TRBJ2-5, with D uncertain. V was shortened by 2 bases and J by 5 bases, with 13 bases between the two germline ends. The CDR3 runs 14 residues. Germline CDR1 and CDR2: SGHTS and YDEGEE. CDR3 bases: TGTGCCAGCAGCTTCTCAAGGGTACGGGAGACCCAGTACTTC. Protein: CASSFSRVRETQYF.

In this sample, this clonotype turned up many times. The rearrangement joins TRBV4-1 to TRBJ1-5, with TRBD1 matching 9 bases. The germline CDR1 and CDR2 sequences are MGHRA and YSYEKL. V gave up 0 bases and J gave up 7 bases; unmatched junction bases: 4. The CDR3 is 15 residues long. The CDR3 is CASSQEGQGGQPQHF. CDR3 in DNA: TGCGCCAGCAGCCAAGAGGGACAGGGCGGACAGCCCCAGCATTTT.

V is TRBV5-4 and J is TRBJ2-5; 8 nucleotides agree with TRBD2. Unmatched junction bases numbered 12, after V lost 3 bases and J lost 2 bases. This CDR3 region has 17 residues. Germline CDR1 SGHNT, CDR2 YYREEE (reference sequence). Here the CDR3 reads CASSWGSRTSSQETQYF. CDR3 nucleotide sequence: TGTGCCAGCAGCTGGGGAAGTAGGACTAGCTCTCAAGAGACCCAGTACTTC.

Ten or more counts support this clonotype. The chain is built from TRBV7-9 and TRBJ2-7, with TRBD1 matching over 10 bases. The CDR3 has 13 amino acids. The junction had 5 bases not matched to a gene; V was cut back by 6 bases and J by 6 bases. CDR1 is SEHNR, CDR2 FQNEAQ, per germline (reference sequence). The CDR3 DNA sequence: TGTGCCAGCAGGGGGACAGGGGATCGCGAGCAGTACTTC. Translation: CASRGTGDREQYF.

This clonotype came up once. This chain links TRBV29-1 with TRBJ2-7; D is unclear. The V end lost 8 bases, the J end lost 3 bases, and 11 bases lay between the germline ends. Germline CDR1 and CDR2: SQVTM and ANQGSEA. The CDR3 covers 11 residues. In DNA form, the CDR3 reads TGCAGCAGTCGACAAGGCTACGAGCAGTACTTC. Translated: CSSRQGYEQYF.

The chain recombines TRBV10-3 with TRBJ2-7, with 8 positions matching TRBD1. The CDR3 is made up of 14 amino acids. V was pared by 5 bases and J by 7 bases, with 10 bases of the junction left unmatched. Germline values: CDR1 ENHRY, CDR2 SYGVKD. CDR3 sequence reads: CAISLRGTGREQYF. The CDR3 DNA is TGTGCCATCAGTTTACGAGGGACAGGTCGAGAGCAGTACTTC.

The rearrangement links TRBV5-8 to TRBJ2-7; 8 bases line up with TRBD2. CDR1 and CDR2 from the germline V gene are SGHTS and YDEGEE. Trimming took 1 base from V and 5 from J; bases not matched to a gene: 5. CDR3 length equals 14 residues. The CDR3 here is CASSLPGTSNEQYF. The DNA for the CDR3 is TGTGCCAGCAGCTTGCCCGGGACTAGTAACGAGCAGTACTTC.

In its sample, this clonotype was seen many times. This chain links TRBV6-6 with TRBJ1-6, with 8 positions matching TRBD1. The germline V gene has CDR1 MNHNY and CDR2 SVGAGI (reference sequence). The CDR3 runs 14 residues. V gave up 6 bases and J gave up 5 bases; unmatched junction bases: 3. The CDR3 here is CASRGQEHNSPLHF. The CDR3, as DNA: TGTGCCAGCAGGGGACAGGAGCATAATTCACCCCTCCACTTT.

For this clonotype: A read error is possible here, since a much larger clone lies one base away. In DNA form, the CDR3 reads TGTGCCAGCGGCTTAGGGACTACGAACGAGCAGTACTTC. The encoded protein is CASGLGTTNEQYF. The chain is built from TRBV7-9 and TRBJ2-7, with 7 nucleotides matching TRBD2. The CDR3 runs 13 residues. Germline V CDR1 and CDR2: SEHNR, FQNEAQ (reference sequence).

The rearrangement links TRBV29-1 to TRBJ2-5; weak D call: TRBD1 (6 bases). The germline V gene encodes CDR1 SQVTM and CDR2 ANQGSEA. The CDR3 extends over 13 amino acids. Trimming removed 8 bases from V and 1 base from J, with 14 bases in between. The CDR3 protein is CSLNGQTQETQYF. In DNA form, the CDR3 reads TGCAGCTTGAACGGACAGACCCAAGAGACCCAGTACTTC.

This clonotype was detected many times. V and J are TRBV24-1 and TRBJ1-1; D not resolved. CDR3 length: 12 residues. CDR1 and CDR2 (germline): KGHDR, SFDVKD. The ends were cut back, 5 bases at V and 7 bases at J, with 10 bases in the middle. The CDR3 reads CATSVGWGEAFF. CDR3 bases: TGTGCCACCAGTGTAGGGTGGGGTGAAGCTTTCTTT.